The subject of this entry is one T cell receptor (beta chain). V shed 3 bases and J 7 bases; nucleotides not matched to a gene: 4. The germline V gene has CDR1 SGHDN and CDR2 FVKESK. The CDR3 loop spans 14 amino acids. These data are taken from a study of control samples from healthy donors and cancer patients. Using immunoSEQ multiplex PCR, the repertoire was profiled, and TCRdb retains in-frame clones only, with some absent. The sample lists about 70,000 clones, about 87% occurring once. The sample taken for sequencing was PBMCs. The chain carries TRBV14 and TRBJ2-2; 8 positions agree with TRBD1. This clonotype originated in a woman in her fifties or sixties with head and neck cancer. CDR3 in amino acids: CASSHNRGIGELFF. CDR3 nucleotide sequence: TGTGCCAGCAGCCACAACAGGGGGATCGGGGAGCTGTTTTTT.